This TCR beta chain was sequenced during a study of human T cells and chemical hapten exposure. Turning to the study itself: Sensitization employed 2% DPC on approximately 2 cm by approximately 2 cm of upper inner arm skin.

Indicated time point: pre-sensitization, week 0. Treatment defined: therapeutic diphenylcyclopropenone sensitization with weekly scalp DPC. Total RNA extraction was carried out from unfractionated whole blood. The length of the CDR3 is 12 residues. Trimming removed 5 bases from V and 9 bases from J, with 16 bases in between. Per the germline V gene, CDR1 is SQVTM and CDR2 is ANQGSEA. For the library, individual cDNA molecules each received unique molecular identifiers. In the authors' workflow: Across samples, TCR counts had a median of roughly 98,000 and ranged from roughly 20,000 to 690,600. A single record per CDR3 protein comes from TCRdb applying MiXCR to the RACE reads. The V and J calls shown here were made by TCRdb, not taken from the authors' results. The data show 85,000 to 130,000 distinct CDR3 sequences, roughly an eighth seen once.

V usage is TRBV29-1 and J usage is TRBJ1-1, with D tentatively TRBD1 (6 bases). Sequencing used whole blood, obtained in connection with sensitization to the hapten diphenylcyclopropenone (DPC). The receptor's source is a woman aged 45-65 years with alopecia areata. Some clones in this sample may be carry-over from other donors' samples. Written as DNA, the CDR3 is TGCAGCGTTCACCTGGGGGCCGTTCAAGCTTTCTTT. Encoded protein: CSVHLGAVQAFF.